This T cell receptor beta chain was sequenced in a study of blood T cell repertoires in COVID-19. CDR1 and CDR2 from the germline V gene are SGDLS and YYNGEE. Trimming cost V 3 bases and J 3 bases, with 13 bases left between them. The CDR3 spans 15 residues. The protocol was immunoSEQ multiplex PCR, while the TCRdb copy is restricted to in-frame clones and leaves out a portion. This sample has about 270,000 clones, with around 86% found just once. This chain links TRBV9 with TRBJ2-1; D possibly corresponds to TRBD2 (6 bases). The sample consisted of peripheral blood. This TCR was sampled from a woman aged 55 to 70 with active or convalescent COVID-19. In nucleotides, the CDR3 is TGTGCCAGCAGCGCCTCTCCGGGAGACTACAATGAGCAGTTCTTC. It is translated as CASSASPGDYNEQFF.